This T cell receptor (beta chain) was found in a study of OX40 agonist ivuxolimab in advanced cancers. The wider study: With ivuxolimab, an agonistic anti-OX40 (CD134) antibody, patients were treated. Whole-study findings and limits: Normalized T-cell clonal expansion was also low in a subset of nonresponders. Compared with CD4+, CD8+ T cells on average had more expanded clones.

The method was immunoSEQ multiplex PCR; TCRdb's version includes in-frame clones alone and lacks a portion of them. The sample consists of tens of thousands of clones, approximately 78% of them appearing once. Any history of autoimmune disease or systemic immunosuppression disqualified patients. This clone is medium-sized in the sample. Its specificity is unknown. In germline, CDR1 is SGDLS, CDR2 YYNGEE. This CDR3 contains 17 residues. The germline V and J ends were trimmed by 3 bases and 0 bases, with 16 bases remaining between them. The sequenced sample was CD4+ or CD8+ T cells sorted from blood, obtained in a trial of the OX40 agonist ivuxolimab. This TCR was sampled from an adult with an advanced solid tumor such as melanoma, head and neck, liver or kidney cancer. The chain links TRBV9 to TRBJ1-3; D possibly corresponds to TRBD1 (5 bases). The CDR3, as DNA: TGTGCCAGCAGCGCTCAATTCGGGACGATCTCTGGAAACACCATATATTTT. Translated, it gives CASSAQFGTISGNTIYF.